The following is a T cell receptor beta chain sequence with its context. The antigen remains undetermined. The table came from immunoSEQ multiplex PCR; TCRdb's copy has only in-frame clones and leaves some out. The data show about 36,000 clones, 80% seen once. The sample comes from a study of a mutant IDH1 vaccine in newly diagnosed glioma. The wider study: Before enrollment, the patients had been treated with radiotherapy alone, temozolomide alone, or both together. Most of them had received both. Study results and caveats: Of all patients, roughly 93% showed vaccine-induced immune responses.

CDR3 length equals 14 residues. Trimming stripped 2 bases from V and 7 bases from J, with 16 bases between. Germline CDR1 reads SGHKS; CDR2 reads YYEKEE (reference sequence). Time point in this sample: week 11, during vaccination. The study gave 300 ug of mutant IDH1 20-mer peptide per vaccine dose, with topical imiquimod. Donor diagnoses consisted of new WHO grade 3 or 4 IDH1-mutant, ATRX-lost astrocytomas. The TCR sequence derives from a woman aged 30 to 39 with glioma. Some clones in this sample may be carry-over from other donors' samples. The chain carries TRBV5-5 and TRBJ2-7; no firm D call. The input for sequencing was peripheral blood mononuclear cells (PBMCs), taken from a glioma patient whose treatment included an IDH1 peptide vaccine. The DNA for the CDR3 is TGTGCCAGCAGCTTCCGAAGGTCGCTAGATGAGCAGTACTTC. It encodes CASSFRRSLDEQYF.